Following are 10 T cell receptor beta chains from one sample sequenced in a study of high-grade serous ovarian cancer treatment subgroups. Sequencing used immunoSEQ multiplex PCR; TCRdb keeps in-frame clones, though not all of them. There are about 11,000 clones in the sample; around 86% occur only once, and 5% to 7.5% lies in the top ten. The tumor samples were collected prior to definitive surgery or chemotherapy. Source material: tumor tissue. Source of these receptors: a human donor with high-grade serous ovarian cancer.

J is TRBJ2-7 and V is TRBV29-1; the D is unclear. This CDR3 has 14 residues. CDR1 SQVTM and CDR2 ANQGSEA come from the germline V gene. V was shortened by 4 bases and J by 9 bases, with 22 bases between the two germline ends. The CDR3 DNA sequence: TGCAGCGTTGTATCCGCGCGAGGACCTACGGGGCAGTACTTC. Translating it yields CSVVSARGPTGQYF.

The gene calls are TRBV2 and TRBJ1-1, with unresolved D. Deletions cut 4 bases from V and 1 base from J, with 4 bases between. The CDR3 is 12 residues long. Germline CDR1 SNHLY, CDR2 FYNNEI. The CDR3 loop is CASSVGNTEAFF. The CDR3 nucleotides read TGTGCCAGCAGTGTGGGGAACACTGAAGCTTTCTTT.

The CDR3 nucleotides are TGTGCCAGTAGTGTCGGACAGGCCCCCTACGAGCAGTACTTC. This translates into CASSVGQAPYEQYF. This chain links TRBV19 with TRBJ2-5; 7 bases are shared with TRBD1. The J call is in doubt because the DNA end fits TRBJ2-7 better. CDR3 length: 14 residues. Germline-derived CDR1 and CDR2 are LNHDA and SQIVND (reference sequence).

The V and J genes are TRBV5-4 and TRBJ2-7; TRBD2 matches 11 bases. The germline V gene has CDR1 SGHNT and CDR2 YYREEE (reference sequence). J gave up 4 bases and V 4 bases, and 7 bases lay outside the gene matches. CDR3 length: 15 amino acids. The CDR3 DNA reads as TGTGCCAGCAGCCCGCTTAGCGGGAGGGGATACGAGCAGTACTTC. Protein product: CASSPLSGRGYEQYF.

The rearrangement links TRBV6-1 to TRBJ1-2; 10 bases fit TRBD1. With V trimmed by 8 bases and J by 4 bases, 4 bases remained unmatched. Germline V gives CDR1 MNHNS, CDR2 SASEGT. The CDR3 spans 13 residues. CDR3 loop: CASRDRGPYGYTF. DNA of the CDR3: TGTGCCAGCCGGGACAGGGGCCCCTATGGCTACACCTTC.

The chain employs TRBV29-1 and TRBJ1-2, with D tentatively TRBD1 (6 bases). The CDR3 sequence is 16 residues long. CDR1 SQVTM and CDR2 ANQGSEA come from the germline V gene. V lost 7 bases and J lost 0, with 21 bases in between. CDR3 loop: CSALGWGGSSNYGYTF. CDR3 DNA sequence: TGCAGCGCACTGGGGTGGGGGGGCTCCTCTAACTATGGCTACACCTTC.

This chain joins TRBV7-9 and TRBJ2-2; no firm D call. Trimming took 1 base from V and 2 from J, leaving 8 bases between them. This CDR3 is 15 amino acids long. CDR1 is SEHNR, CDR2 FQNEAQ, per germline (reference sequence). CDR3 DNA sequence: TGTGCCAGCAGCTTAGGTGCCAGTAACACCGGGGAGCTGTTTTTT. As protein: CASSLGASNTGELFF.

DNA for the CDR3: TGTGCCTGGAGTGTAAATTTGAATGAGCAGTTCTTC. Translated, it gives CAWSVNLNEQFF. The chain joins TRBV30 to TRBJ2-1; D uncertain. Germline-derived CDR1 and CDR2 are GTSNPN and SVGIG (reference sequence). This CDR3 contains 12 residues. V was clipped by 0 bases and J by 7 bases, with 7 bases between them.

J is TRBJ2-3 and V is TRBV27, with 7 bases that match TRBD2. The CDR3 is made up of 14 amino acids. V was clipped by 8 bases and J by 1 base; unmatched bases: 6. Germline V gives CDR1 MNHEY, CDR2 SMNVEV (reference sequence). This CDR3 reads CASGREFGTDTQYF. Written as DNA, the CDR3 is TGTGCCAGCGGGCGGGAGTTCGGCACAGATACGCAGTATTTT.

This chain connects TRBV10-3 to TRBJ2-2; D uncertain. Deletions cut 1 base from V and 3 bases from J, with 6 bases between. The CDR3 is made up of 14 amino acids. From germline, CDR1 is ENHRY and CDR2 SYGVKD. The CDR3 loop is CAISEFWDTGELFF. In DNA form, the CDR3 reads TGTGCCATCAGTGAGTTCTGGGACACCGGGGAGCTGTTTTTT.